This T cell receptor beta chain derives from a study of cytomegalovirus exposure and HLA in healthy donors (dated by TCRdb to about 2017). Background on the whole study: In an earlier analysis of 587 of the donors, approximately 260 Gb of sequence data and 117 million unique TCR beta sequences from roughly 190 million T cells were reported. An early release covering over 500 HLA-typed donors comprised about 320 gigabases of sequencing data and 65 million to 100 million unique TCR sequences. Of the roughly 400 genotyped donors, over 80% were placed in the genetic ancestry cluster associated with self-reported Caucasian donors. The study aimed to test whether signatures of past pathogen exposure could be identified by cataloging public T cell receptors. The study used immunosequencing to profile the T cell repertoires of some 600 subjects and linked those repertoires to cytomegalovirus serostatus. In addition to the first cohort of several hundred subjects, a separate validation cohort of approximately 120 different subjects was used. High-throughput TCR immunosequencing, statistical association of individual TCRs with disease status, and machine learning were combined to predict cytomegalovirus infection status. A later analysis re-examined previously published TCR beta repertoires from several hundred donors and added high-resolution HLA genotyping to investigate patterns of TCR occurrence. The later analysis used no new phenotypic data to find candidate immune exposures, relying instead on TCR beta sequences and their occurrence across donors. To decide whether each TCR beta V gene segment behaved as functional or pseudogenic, an earlier analysis of approximately 600 of the donors relied on high-throughput TCR beta sequencing. Donor age, sex, ethnicity and CMV serostatus were compiled alongside the repertoire data. In a later genetic analysis, genome-wide SNP genotypes for about 65% of the roughly 700 donors were used, and that subset was treated as a discovery cohort. All discovery cohort repertoires had been generated using a single sequencing platform. Class I and class II HLA loci were covered by the typing at four-digit resolution. Typing coverage varied by locus: roughly 620-630 donors for A, B, C, DRB1 and DQB1; roughly 560 for DQA1; more than 600 for DPA1; around 450 for DPB1. Roughly five DR-DQ haplotypes were treated as single units for association and clustering because of strong linkage in the cohort. Among some 400 genotyped donors of the cohort, an average of approximately 240,000 unique TCR beta nucleotide sequences were sequenced per donor, around 20% of them non-productive.

At the junction V is shortened by 4 bases and J by 1 base, with 12 bases in between. The germline V gene encodes CDR1 MRHNA and CDR2 SNTAGT. Spanning cysteine to phenylalanine, the CDR3 consists of 15 amino acids. Solely the CDR3 DNA is kept, with 45 bases framed from the first base. The cohort was made up of around 720 healthy bone marrow donors. All cohort members were sampled while nominally healthy, although unrecorded immune exposures were likely present. The donor was CMV seronegative and was included in the group of a few hundred seronegative cohort members. A peripheral blood sample was provided by each donor, and peripheral blood mononuclear cells were used for TCR beta sequencing. Genomic DNA was extracted from the blood cell samples with the Qiagen DNeasy Blood Extraction Kit. Receptors were amplified or captured by the immunoSEQ multiplex PCR assay. For the multiplex PCR, a mixture combining 60 forward primers for TCR Vbeta segments and 13 reverse primers for TCR Jbeta segments was used. A multiplex PCR assay on genomic DNA amplified the CDR3 region of rearranged TCR beta genes. The amplified TCR beta libraries were sequenced on the Illumina HiSeq System as 87-base-pair reads. Under the source paper's analysis protocol: A later analysis counted about 80 million unique TCR beta chains across the 666 repertoires, and about 10 million of these chains were shared by at least two donors. Raw reads were error-corrected and collapsed into unique sequences by a nearest-neighbor algorithm in which closely related sequences were merged to remove PCR and sequencing errors. To assign V, D and J gene segments, CDR3 sequences were aligned to IMGT reference sequences. Each retained sequence needed at least a six-nucleotide match to both a V gene segment and a J gene segment. Rearrangements were classified as productive when the CDR3 lacked stop codons and remained in frame with V and J, and all other rearrangements were classified as non-productive. Following IMGT convention, CDR3 was defined as the stretch from the second conserved V-encoded cysteine up to the conserved J-encoded phenylalanine. The earlier analysis of about 590 of the donors excluded sequences that lacked an unambiguous match to a single V gene segment. In an earlier analysis of some 590 of the donors, a V segment was called functional when productive rearrangements were above 56.7%, and segregating when the standard deviation between donors exceeded 5%. To diagnose cytomegalovirus status from the catalog of TCR beta chain sequences, a statistical classification framework was built. V and J gene assignment, in a later analysis, came from comparing TCR nucleotide sequences with IMGT/GENE-DB human TR gene sequences. A later analysis assigned CDR3 sequences and most-parsimonious VDJ recombination scenarios with the TCRdist pipeline. In a later analysis, each TCR beta chain was defined by its CDR3 amino acid sequence together with its V-gene family, and reads lacking a unique V-gene family were excluded. To address suspected cross-contamination and a sequencing artifact, a later analysis removed some 620 highly shared, low-generation-probability nucleotide sequences. A later analysis calculated a clonal expansion index for each public chain from normalized within-repertoire ranks of inferred template counts. A later analysis computed generation probabilities with a VDJ recombination model fitted to out-of-frame rearrangements, and checked the results against IGoR. A later analysis scored TCR-TCR, TCR-HLA and TCR-CMV co-occurrence with hypergeometric tests, applying a repertoire-size bias correction to TCR pairs. In a later analysis, false discovery rates were estimated by permuting HLA or CMV assignments 20 times. In a later analysis, co-occurring TCRs were grouped using DBSCAN, and TCRdist sequence similarity was added for clustering within HLA-allele-positive subsets. Repertoires with fewer than 30,000 or more than 120,000 public chains were left out of co-occurrence clustering, as were several repertoires with anomalous nucleotide sharing. TCRdb carries this immuneACCESS record with in-frame sequences only. Its versions omit some clonotypes, under half of them owing to an unresolved V gene in the studies checked, with the rest unexplained. For V, J and clone size, that table is used; D and trimming come from the DNA. This sample is represented by approximately 91,000 clones; 55% to 80% of them were singletons. About 1.3% of the sample comes from the top ten.

General study outcomes and caveats: A cluster of highly shared sequence variants was judged likely to be a technical artifact of the sequencing pipeline. Because HLA typing was unavailable for some donors at each locus, only the typed subset was used in association tests. Strong co-occurrence of HLA alleles, especially DR and DQ, made assigning TCR associations to individual alleles difficult. The classifier was reported to diagnose cytomegalovirus status with high specificity and sensitivity in both the original and validation cohorts. Roughly 15 rarely observed V segments, including chromosome 9 orphons, were excluded from the earlier analysis of approximately 600 of the donors because counts were too low. A later analysis found that most CMV-associated TCR beta chains appeared HLA-restricted, with HLA associations seemingly driven largely by CMV exposure. According to a later analysis, TCR association rates differed among HLA loci, with DRB1 alleles showing the most associated TCRs and HLA-C alleles showing the fewest. Linkage disequilibrium might explain the correlated functional status among segregating V segments, but an unknown experimental factor could not be ruled out. It was suggested by the authors that the approach could potentially be generalized to other disease states and immunological phenotypes. In vitro tests confirmed that a few of the cytomegalovirus-associated TCR beta chains recognize cytomegalovirus antigens. The cohort was sequenced for TCR beta chains only, and without alpha or paired-chain data the features that could be detected were limited. Compared with the 666-donor mean, donors in an Asian-associated ancestry cluster had fewer N-insertions in productive TCRs, according to a later genetic analysis. For the cohort, immune exposure information was limited to CMV serostatus. In a later analysis, several top co-occurrence clusters were reported to appear linked to parvovirus B19, influenza, CMV and Epstein-Barr virus. The presence/absence analyses assumed that sequencing depth was roughly uniform across donors, and that assumption may not be true. A further reported finding was that TCR beta sequences accurately predicted the HLA-A and HLA-B alleles for most subjects in the first cohort. In an earlier analysis of 500 to 650 of the donors, most TCR beta V segments appeared in productive rearrangements about 87% or about 30% of the time, broadly matching IMGT annotations. At a false discovery rate of 0.05, a later analysis linked roughly 17,000 TCR beta sequences to specific HLA alleles. V-gene and J-gene trimming of TCR beta chains was associated with a missense DCLRE1C variant in a later genetic analysis, and the association was replicated in an independent cohort. The 87-base-pair reads could not distinguish some IMGT-functional V segments, including TRBV6-2 and TRBV6-3, so those segments were excluded. A later analysis found that HLA-associated TCR beta chains were more clonally expanded and had lower generation probabilities than equally common non-associated chains. The study gave a list of some 150 TCR beta chains associated with cytomegalovirus. Across donors, most TCR sequences were observed very rarely, whereas some public TCRs were present in many individuals.

To note about this clone: The antigen it binds to is not known. Within one base of it there is no much larger clone, and no base qualities were kept.

Sequences were obtained from PBMCs. This receptor was identified in a female donor in good health and CMV-seronegative. The rearrangement joined TRBV6-4 to TRBJ2-3; 6 matching bases give a weak D call of TRBD1. At the DNA level, the sequence is TGTGCCAGCAGTGGCCAGGGGAGAGGCACAGATACGCAGTATTTT. This is translated as CASSGQGRGTDTQYF.